This T cell receptor (beta chain) is from a study of regulatory T cells in long-lasting Graves disease. This clonotype was counted many times. Its specificity is not known. iRepertoire HTBI primers and Arm-PCR of CDR3 regions built TCR beta libraries. Each CDR3 protein gets one entry after TCRdb re-called the multiplex PCR reads with MiXCR. Among hundreds of thousands of distinct CDR3 sequences listed, about 16% were seen once. With 3 bases removed from V and 10 bases from J, the gap between germline ends came to 10 bases. The CDR3 has 12 amino acids. Points from the study as a whole: Graves' patients with persistent disease showed TCR diversity lower than patients newly diagnosed. Since the sample size was small, accuracy may have been reduced.

Time point of the sample: newly diagnosed GD, antithyroid drugs for less than 3 months. Following extraction of RNA from PBMCs, that RNA was used to make the TCR library. The data were also submitted as part of a second study, on T cells in Graves' hyperthyroidism and ophthalmopathy. That paper states: Investigators excluded patients with uncontrolled infection, other autoimmune disease, pregnancy or lactation. RT-PCR in the first round (using the HTBI primer set) targeted the TCR CDR3.

Sequenced here: peripheral blood mononuclear cells (PBMCs), sampled at new diagnosis, from a patient treated with antithyroid drugs. The V gene is TRBV12-3 or TRBV12-4, the J gene TRBJ2-1, with D maybe TRBD2 (5 bases). This sequence originates from a man aged 18 to 30 with Graves disease. The CDR3 DNA reads as TGTGCCAGCAGTTTCCGGACGGGAGAGCAGTTCTTC. This encodes CASSFRTGEQFF.